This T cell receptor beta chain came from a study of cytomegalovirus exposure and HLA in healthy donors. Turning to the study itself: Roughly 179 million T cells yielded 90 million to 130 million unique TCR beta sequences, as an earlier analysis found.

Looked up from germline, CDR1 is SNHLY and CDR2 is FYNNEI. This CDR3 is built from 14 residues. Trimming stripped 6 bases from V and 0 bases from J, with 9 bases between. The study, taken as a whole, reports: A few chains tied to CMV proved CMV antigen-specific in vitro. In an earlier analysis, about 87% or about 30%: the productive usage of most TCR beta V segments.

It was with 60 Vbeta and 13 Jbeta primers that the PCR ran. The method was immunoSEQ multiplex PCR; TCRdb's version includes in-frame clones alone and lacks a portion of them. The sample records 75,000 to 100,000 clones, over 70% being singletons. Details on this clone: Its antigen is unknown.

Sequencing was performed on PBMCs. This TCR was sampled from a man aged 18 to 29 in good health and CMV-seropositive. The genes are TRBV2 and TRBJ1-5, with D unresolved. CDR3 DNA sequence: TGTGCCAGCAGCAATTACGGTAGCAATCAGCCCCAGCATTTT. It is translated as CASSNYGSNQPQHF.